These 14 T cell receptor beta chains came from one sample sequenced in a study of cytomegalovirus exposure and HLA in healthy donors. Both 60 Vbeta primers and 13 Jbeta primers went into the PCR. Repertoires were generated with immunoSEQ multiplex PCR, while TCRdb's copy carries only in-frame clones and drops some. The sample has approximately 150,000 clones, roughly 87% seen once. The specimen was PBMCs. Receptors were obtained from a man under 40 in good health and CMV-seropositive.

This clone occurred once. The chain carries TRBV25-1 and TRBJ1-3; 9 bases fit TRBD1. After removal of 6 bases from V and 4 bases from J, the junction contained 7 bases not matched to a gene. The CDR3 consists of 15 residues. CDR1 is MGHDK, CDR2 SYGVNS, per germline. The CDR3: CASSNTGGAGNTIYF. The DNA for the CDR3 is TGTGCCAGCAGCAACACAGGGGGCGCCGGAAACACCATATATTTT. Full variable domain (rest looked up from reference TRBV25-1 and TRBJ1-3): EADIYQTPRYLVIGTGKKITLECSQTMGHDKMYWYQQDPGMELHLIHYSYGVNSTEKGDLSSESTVSRIRTEHFPLTLESARPSHTSQYLCASSNTGGAGNTIYFGEGSWLTVV.

The chain uses TRBV28 and TRBJ2-7, with a tentative D call TRBD2 (6 bases). CDR1 and CDR2 (germline): MDHEN, SYDVKM. This CDR3 comprises 14 residues. The V gene lost 6 bases and the J gene lost 0 bases, with 12 bases spanning the gap. CDR3 nucleotide sequence: TGTGCCAGCAGCCTCGGGACTCCCTCCTACGAGCAGTACTTC. Its protein product is CASSLGTPSYEQYF.

J is TRBJ2-3 and V is TRBV5-1; 7 positions agree with TRBD1. The V gene end was trimmed by 5 bases and the J gene end by 1 base; junction bases not matched to a gene: 7. Germline V lookup: CDR1 SGHRS, CDR2 YFSETQ. The length of the CDR3 is 15 residues. CDR3 DNA sequence: TGCGCCAGCAGGTCGACAGGGCTTGGCACAGATACGCAGTATTTT. Translating it yields CASRSTGLGTDTQYF.

J is TRBJ1-5 and V is TRBV5-6, with a weak D call TRBD1 (6 bases). The CDR3 is made up of 16 amino acids. CDR1 and CDR2 from the germline V gene are SGHDT and YYEEEE. V shed 4 bases and J shed 0 bases, with 14 bases lying between them. The CDR3 reads CASSKTQGHSNQPQHF. The CDR3 nucleotides read TGTGCCAGCAGCAAGACCCAGGGACATAGCAATCAGCCCCAGCATTTT.

A note on this clone: Other DNA sequences in this sample translate to the same CDR3. The chain joins TRBV10-1 to TRBJ1-1; TRBD1 matches 8 bases. The CDR3 runs 13 residues. The V gene's germline CDR1 is WNHNN and CDR2 SYGVQD (reference sequence). V gave up 3 bases and J gave up 12 bases; unmatched junction bases: 9. The CDR3 here is CASSDLDRAEPFF. CDR3 in DNA: TGCGCCAGCAGTGACTTGGACAGGGCCGAACCTTTCTTT.

V and J are TRBV27 and TRBJ2-3; the match to TRBD2 covers 8 bases. CDR1 MNHEY and CDR2 SMNVEV come from the germline V gene (reference sequence). After removal of 6 bases from V and 4 bases from J, the junction contained 6 bases not matched to a gene. The CDR3 runs to 14 residues. This CDR3 is CASSFSTSADTQYF. As DNA, the CDR3 is TGTGCCAGCAGCTTTTCGACTAGCGCAGATACGCAGTATTTT.

The rearrangement joins TRBV18 to TRBJ2-5; 7 bases are a match to TRBD1. The J call may be wrong; the DNA end is better matched by TRBJ2-7. Germline V CDR1 and CDR2: KGHSH, LQKENI. This CDR3 is built from 16 residues. Here the CDR3 reads CASSPPTGFGTYEQYF. The CDR3, as DNA: TGTGCCAGCTCACCCCCGACAGGGTTTGGGACCTACGAGCAGTACTTC.

The gene calls are TRBV25-1 and TRBJ2-2, with 13 nucleotides matching TRBD2. Unmatched junction bases numbered 6, after V lost 6 bases and J lost 8 bases. The CDR3 runs to 15 residues. The germline gives CDR1 MGHDK, CDR2 SYGVNS. Here the CDR3 reads CASSRLAGGPGELFF. DNA of the CDR3: TGTGCCAGCAGCCGACTAGCGGGGGGCCCTGGGGAGCTGTTTTTT.

The chain links TRBV27 to TRBJ2-2; 9 positions match TRBD1. The CDR3 has 17 amino acids. With 6 bases clipped from V and 5 bases from J, the junction kept 13 bases outside the gene matches. Germline V gene sequence: CDR1 MNHEY, CDR2 SMNVEV (reference sequence). CDR3: CASSSYPGQGRTGELFF. CDR3 in DNA: TGTGCCAGCAGCTCTTATCCGGGACAGGGACGGACCGGGGAGCTGTTTTTT.

This chain links TRBV5-4 with TRBJ2-7; D gene ambiguous. The germline V gene encodes CDR1 SGHNT and CDR2 YYREEE (reference sequence). CDR3 length: 13 amino acids. Trimming cost V 2 bases and J 2 bases, with 8 bases left between them. The CDR3 bases are TGTGCCAGCAGCTTACACGAGGCCTACGAGCAGTACTTC. Residues: CASSLHEAYEQYF. The full variable domain, completed using reference TRBV5-4 and TRBJ2-7, is ETGVTQSPTHLIKTRGQQVTLRCSSQSGHNTVSWYQQALGQGPQFIFQYYREEENGRGNFPPRFSGLQFPNYSSELNVNALELDDSALYLCASSLHEAYEQYFGPGTRLTVT.

V and J are TRBV7-9 and TRBJ2-2; 13 bases are shared with TRBD2. Germline trimming cut 5 bases from V and 7 bases from J; bases unmatched to any gene: 7. The CDR3 extends over 16 amino acids. The germline CDR1 and CDR2 sequences are SEHNR and FQNEAQ (reference sequence). The CDR3 loop reads CASSPLAGGPNGELFF. Written as DNA, the CDR3 is TGTGCCAGCAGCCCACTAGCGGGGGGGCCAAACGGGGAGCTGTTTTTT.

V gene TRBV6-5 combines with J gene TRBJ2-7; D remains unclear. CDR3 length: 12 residues. The V gene's germline CDR1 is MNHEY and CDR2 SVGAGI. Trimming removed 6 bases at V and 5 bases at J, with 11 bases between. As DNA, the CDR3 is TGTGCCAGCAGCCCACAGTGGAACGAGCAGTACTTC. Its protein is CASSPQWNEQYF.

The chain combines TRBV28 with TRBJ1-3; D may be TRBD1 (5 bases). Between the trimmed V and J ends, which lost 6 bases and 0 bases, there was a span of 12 bases. This CDR3 region has 15 residues. Germline V CDR1 and CDR2: MDHEN, SYDVKM. The CDR3 DNA sequence: TGTGCCAGCAGCCGTACAGGCGGCTCTGGAAACACCATATATTTT. It is translated as CASSRTGGSGNTIYF. Complete variable domain (other parts from reference TRBV28 and TRBJ1-3): DVKVTQSSRYLVKRTGEKVFLECVQDMDHENMFWYRQDPGLGLRLIYFSYDVKMKEKGDIPEGYSVSREKKERFSLILESASTNQTSMYLCASSRTGGSGNTIYFGEGSWLTVV.

The chain links TRBV9 to TRBJ2-7; D ambiguous. Germline values: CDR1 SGDLS, CDR2 YYNGEE. The CDR3 spans 13 residues. Trimming removed 1 base at V and 3 bases at J, with 8 bases between. This CDR3 is CASSVNSNYEQYF. The CDR3 DNA reads TGTGCCAGCAGCGTAAACAGCAACTACGAGCAGTACTTC.